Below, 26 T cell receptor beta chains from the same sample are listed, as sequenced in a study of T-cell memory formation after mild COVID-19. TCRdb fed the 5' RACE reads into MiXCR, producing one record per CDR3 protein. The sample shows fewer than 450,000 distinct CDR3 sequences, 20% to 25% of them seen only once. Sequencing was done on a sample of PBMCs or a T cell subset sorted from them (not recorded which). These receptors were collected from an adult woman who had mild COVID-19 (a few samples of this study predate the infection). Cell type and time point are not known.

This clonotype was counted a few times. This CDR3 is CAWSVVGSYEQYF. The DNA for the CDR3 is TGTGCCTGGAGTGTAGTCGGCTCCTACGAGCAGTACTTC. The rearrangement uses TRBV30 and TRBJ2-7; D gene ambiguous. V lost 0 bases, J lost 0 bases, and 6 bases lay in between. Per germline, CDR1 GTSNPN and CDR2 SVGIG (reference sequence). This CDR3 is 13 amino acids long.

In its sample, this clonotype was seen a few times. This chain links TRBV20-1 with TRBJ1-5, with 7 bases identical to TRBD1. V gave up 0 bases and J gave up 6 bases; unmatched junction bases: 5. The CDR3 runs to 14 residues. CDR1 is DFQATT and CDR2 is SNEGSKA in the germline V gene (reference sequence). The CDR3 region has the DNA TGCAGTGCTAGAGATCGACAGGGAGGTCAGCCCCAGCATTTT. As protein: CSARDRQGGQPQHF.

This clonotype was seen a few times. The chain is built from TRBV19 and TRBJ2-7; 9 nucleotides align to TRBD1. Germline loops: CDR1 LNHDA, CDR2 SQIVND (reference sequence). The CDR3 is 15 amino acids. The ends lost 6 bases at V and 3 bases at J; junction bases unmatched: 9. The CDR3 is CASSPGQGSNYEQYF. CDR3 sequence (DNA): TGTGCCAGTAGCCCGGGACAGGGATCAAACTACGAGCAGTACTTC.

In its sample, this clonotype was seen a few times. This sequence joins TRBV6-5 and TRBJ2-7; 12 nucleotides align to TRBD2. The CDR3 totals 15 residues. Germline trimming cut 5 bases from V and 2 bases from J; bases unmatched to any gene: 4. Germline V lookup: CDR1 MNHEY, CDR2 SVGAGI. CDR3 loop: CASSITSGRTYEQYF. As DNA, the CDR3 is TGTGCCAGCAGTATAACTAGCGGGAGGACCTACGAGCAGTACTTC.

The CDR3 spells CASSARDRAHEQYF. In DNA form, the CDR3 reads TGTGCCAGCAGCGCCCGGGACAGGGCCCACGAGCAGTACTTC. This chain connects TRBV9 to TRBJ2-7; 9 bases fit TRBD1. Trimming at V came to 3 bases and at J to 5 bases, leaving 6 bases not matched to a gene. The CDR3 loop spans 14 amino acids. Looked up from germline, CDR1 is SGDLS and CDR2 is YYNGEE.

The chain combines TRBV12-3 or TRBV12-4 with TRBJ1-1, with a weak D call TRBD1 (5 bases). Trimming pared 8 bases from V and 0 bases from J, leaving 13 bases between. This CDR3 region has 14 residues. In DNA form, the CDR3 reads TGTGCCAGCGAAACTCGACAGCTGAACACTGAAGCTTTCTTT. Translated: CASETRQLNTEAFF.

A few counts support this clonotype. For the CDR3, the DNA is TGTGCCAGCAGCTTGGGGGAGGCGAATACGCAGTATTTT. It translates to CASSLGEANTQYF. The genes are TRBV7-2 and TRBJ2-3; D possibly corresponds to TRBD2 (6 bases). Trimming stripped 3 bases from V and 7 bases from J, with 11 bases between. Germline lookup yields CDR1 SGHTA and CDR2 FQGNSA. The CDR3 runs 13 residues.

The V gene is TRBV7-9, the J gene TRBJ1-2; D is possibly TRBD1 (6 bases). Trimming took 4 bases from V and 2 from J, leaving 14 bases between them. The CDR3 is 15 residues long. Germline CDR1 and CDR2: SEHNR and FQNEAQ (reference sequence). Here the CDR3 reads CASSYPRTDNYGYTF. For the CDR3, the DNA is TGTGCCAGCAGCTACCCTCGGACAGACAACTATGGCTACACCTTC.

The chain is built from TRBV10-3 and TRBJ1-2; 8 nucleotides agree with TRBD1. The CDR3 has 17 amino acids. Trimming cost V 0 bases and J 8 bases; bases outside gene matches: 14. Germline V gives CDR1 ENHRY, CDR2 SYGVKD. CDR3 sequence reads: CAISESGWTGLMEGYTF. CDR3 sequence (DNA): TGTGCCATCAGTGAGTCTGGATGGACAGGGTTGATGGAAGGCTACACCTTC.

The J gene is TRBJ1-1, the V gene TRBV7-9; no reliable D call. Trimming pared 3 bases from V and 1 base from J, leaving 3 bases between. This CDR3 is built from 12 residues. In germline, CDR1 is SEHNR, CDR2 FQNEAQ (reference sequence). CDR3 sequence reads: CASSFTNTEAFF. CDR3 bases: TGTGCCAGCAGCTTCACGAACACTGAAGCTTTCTTT.

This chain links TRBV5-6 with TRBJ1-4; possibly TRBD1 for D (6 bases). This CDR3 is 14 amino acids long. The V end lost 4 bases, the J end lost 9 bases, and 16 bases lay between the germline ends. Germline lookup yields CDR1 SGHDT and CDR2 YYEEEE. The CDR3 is CASSPDAGAKKLFF. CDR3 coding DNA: TGTGCCAGCAGCCCGGACGCGGGGGCTAAAAAACTGTTTTTT.

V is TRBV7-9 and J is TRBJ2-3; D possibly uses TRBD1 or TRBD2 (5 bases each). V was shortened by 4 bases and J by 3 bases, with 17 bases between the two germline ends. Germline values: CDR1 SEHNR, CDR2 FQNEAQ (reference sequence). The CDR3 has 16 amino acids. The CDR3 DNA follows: TGTGCCAGCAGCTCCCAGCCGGGGCAACTTACAGATACGCAGTATTTT. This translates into CASSSQPGQLTDTQYF.

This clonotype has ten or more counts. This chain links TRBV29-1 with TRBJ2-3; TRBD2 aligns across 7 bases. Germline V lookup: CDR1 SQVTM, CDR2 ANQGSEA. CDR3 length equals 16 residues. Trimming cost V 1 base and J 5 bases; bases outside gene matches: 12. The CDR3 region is CSVEGEGRGGRDTQYF. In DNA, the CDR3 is TGCAGCGTTGAAGGGGAGGGGCGGGGTGGTAGAGATACGCAGTATTTT.

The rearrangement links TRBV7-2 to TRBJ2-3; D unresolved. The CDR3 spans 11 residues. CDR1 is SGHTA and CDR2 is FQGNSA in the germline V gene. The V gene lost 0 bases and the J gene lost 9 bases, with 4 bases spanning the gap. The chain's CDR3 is CASSLARTQYF. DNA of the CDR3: TGTGCCAGCAGCTTAGCTAGAACGCAGTATTTT.

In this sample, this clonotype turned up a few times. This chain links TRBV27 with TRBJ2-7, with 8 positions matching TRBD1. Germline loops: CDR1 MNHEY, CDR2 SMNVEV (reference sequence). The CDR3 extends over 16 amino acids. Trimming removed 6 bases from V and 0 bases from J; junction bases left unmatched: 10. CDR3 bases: TGTGCCAGCAGCCCGCATCAGGGGGCGGACTCCTACGAGCAGTACTTC. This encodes CASSPHQGADSYEQYF.

For the CDR3, the DNA is TGTGCCAGCAGTTTGAGGGGACTAGCGGGGGCGGCGGGCACAGATACGCAGTATTTT. Its translation: CASSLRGLAGAAGTDTQYF. The V gene is TRBV12-3 or TRBV12-4, the J gene TRBJ2-3; 14 bases map to TRBD2. Germline trimming cut 3 bases from V and 1 base from J; bases unmatched to any gene: 9. This CDR3 has 19 residues.

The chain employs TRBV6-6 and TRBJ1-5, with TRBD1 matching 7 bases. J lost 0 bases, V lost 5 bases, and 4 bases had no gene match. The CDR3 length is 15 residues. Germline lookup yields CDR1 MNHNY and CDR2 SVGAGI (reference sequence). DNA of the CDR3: TGTGCCAGCAGTCCGGGACAGAATAGCAATCAGCCCCAGCATTTT. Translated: CASSPGQNSNQPQHF.

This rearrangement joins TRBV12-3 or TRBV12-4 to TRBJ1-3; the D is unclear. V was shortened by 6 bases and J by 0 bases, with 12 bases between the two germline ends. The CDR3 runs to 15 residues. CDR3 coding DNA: TGTGCCAGCAGACCTAGGGAAACCTCTGGAAACACCATATATTTT. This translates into CASRPRETSGNTIYF.

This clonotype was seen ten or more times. Written as DNA, the CDR3 is TGTGCCAGCAGTTCTCACAGGGGGCTCAGACTCGAGCAGTACTTC. Residues: CASSSHRGLRLEQYF. V usage is TRBV25-1 and J usage is TRBJ2-7; 9 nucleotides agree with TRBD1. The J segment lost 6 bases and the V segment lost 5 bases, leaving 11 bases of the junction unmatched. The CDR3 has 15 residues. CDR1 is MGHDK, CDR2 SYGVNS, per germline.

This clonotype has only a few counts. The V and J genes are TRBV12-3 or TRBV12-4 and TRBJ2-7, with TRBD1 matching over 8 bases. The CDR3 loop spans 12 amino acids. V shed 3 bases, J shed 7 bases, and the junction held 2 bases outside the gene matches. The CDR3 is CASSLRTGEQYF. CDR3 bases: TGTGCCAGCAGTTTGCGGACAGGGGAGCAGTACTTC.

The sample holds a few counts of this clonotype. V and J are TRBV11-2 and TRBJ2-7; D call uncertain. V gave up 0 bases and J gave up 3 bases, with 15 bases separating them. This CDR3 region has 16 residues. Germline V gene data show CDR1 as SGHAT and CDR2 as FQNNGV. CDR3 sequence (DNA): TGTGCCAGCAGCTTAGATTTGGGGATTTTGGTCTACGAGCAGTACTTC. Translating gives CASSLDLGILVYEQYF.

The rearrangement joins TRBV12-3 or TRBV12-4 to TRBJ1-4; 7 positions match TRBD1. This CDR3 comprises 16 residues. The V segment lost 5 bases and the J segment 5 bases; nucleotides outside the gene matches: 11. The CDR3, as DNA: TGTGCCAGCAGTCGTCCCTACAGGGGCGAGAATGAAAAACTGTTTTTT. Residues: CASSRPYRGENEKLFF.

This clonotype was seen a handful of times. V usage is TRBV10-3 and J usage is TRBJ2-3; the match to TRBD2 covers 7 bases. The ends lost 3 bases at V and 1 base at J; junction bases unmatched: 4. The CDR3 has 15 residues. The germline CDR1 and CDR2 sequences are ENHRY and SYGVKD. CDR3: CAISEGGGRTDTQYF. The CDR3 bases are TGTGCCATCAGTGAAGGCGGGGGACGCACAGATACGCAGTATTTT.

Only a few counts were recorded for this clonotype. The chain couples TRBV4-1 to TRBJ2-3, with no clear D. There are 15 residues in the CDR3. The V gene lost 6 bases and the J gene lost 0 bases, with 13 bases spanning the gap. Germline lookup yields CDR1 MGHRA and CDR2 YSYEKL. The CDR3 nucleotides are TGCGCCAGCAGTATAGACTCGTTTAGCACAGATACGCAGTATTTT. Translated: CASSIDSFSTDTQYF.

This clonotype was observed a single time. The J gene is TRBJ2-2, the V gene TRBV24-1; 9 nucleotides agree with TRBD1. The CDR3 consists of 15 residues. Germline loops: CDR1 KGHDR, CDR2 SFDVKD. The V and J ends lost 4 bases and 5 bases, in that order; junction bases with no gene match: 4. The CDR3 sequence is CATSERTGETGELFF. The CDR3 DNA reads TGTGCCACCAGTGAGCGGACAGGGGAGACCGGGGAGCTGTTTTTT.

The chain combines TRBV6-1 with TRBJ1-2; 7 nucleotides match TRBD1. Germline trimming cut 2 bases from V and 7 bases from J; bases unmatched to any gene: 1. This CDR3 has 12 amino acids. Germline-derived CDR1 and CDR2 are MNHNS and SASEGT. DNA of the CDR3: TGTGCCAGCAGTGAACAGGGGGGTGGCTACACCTTC. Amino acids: CASSEQGGGYTF.